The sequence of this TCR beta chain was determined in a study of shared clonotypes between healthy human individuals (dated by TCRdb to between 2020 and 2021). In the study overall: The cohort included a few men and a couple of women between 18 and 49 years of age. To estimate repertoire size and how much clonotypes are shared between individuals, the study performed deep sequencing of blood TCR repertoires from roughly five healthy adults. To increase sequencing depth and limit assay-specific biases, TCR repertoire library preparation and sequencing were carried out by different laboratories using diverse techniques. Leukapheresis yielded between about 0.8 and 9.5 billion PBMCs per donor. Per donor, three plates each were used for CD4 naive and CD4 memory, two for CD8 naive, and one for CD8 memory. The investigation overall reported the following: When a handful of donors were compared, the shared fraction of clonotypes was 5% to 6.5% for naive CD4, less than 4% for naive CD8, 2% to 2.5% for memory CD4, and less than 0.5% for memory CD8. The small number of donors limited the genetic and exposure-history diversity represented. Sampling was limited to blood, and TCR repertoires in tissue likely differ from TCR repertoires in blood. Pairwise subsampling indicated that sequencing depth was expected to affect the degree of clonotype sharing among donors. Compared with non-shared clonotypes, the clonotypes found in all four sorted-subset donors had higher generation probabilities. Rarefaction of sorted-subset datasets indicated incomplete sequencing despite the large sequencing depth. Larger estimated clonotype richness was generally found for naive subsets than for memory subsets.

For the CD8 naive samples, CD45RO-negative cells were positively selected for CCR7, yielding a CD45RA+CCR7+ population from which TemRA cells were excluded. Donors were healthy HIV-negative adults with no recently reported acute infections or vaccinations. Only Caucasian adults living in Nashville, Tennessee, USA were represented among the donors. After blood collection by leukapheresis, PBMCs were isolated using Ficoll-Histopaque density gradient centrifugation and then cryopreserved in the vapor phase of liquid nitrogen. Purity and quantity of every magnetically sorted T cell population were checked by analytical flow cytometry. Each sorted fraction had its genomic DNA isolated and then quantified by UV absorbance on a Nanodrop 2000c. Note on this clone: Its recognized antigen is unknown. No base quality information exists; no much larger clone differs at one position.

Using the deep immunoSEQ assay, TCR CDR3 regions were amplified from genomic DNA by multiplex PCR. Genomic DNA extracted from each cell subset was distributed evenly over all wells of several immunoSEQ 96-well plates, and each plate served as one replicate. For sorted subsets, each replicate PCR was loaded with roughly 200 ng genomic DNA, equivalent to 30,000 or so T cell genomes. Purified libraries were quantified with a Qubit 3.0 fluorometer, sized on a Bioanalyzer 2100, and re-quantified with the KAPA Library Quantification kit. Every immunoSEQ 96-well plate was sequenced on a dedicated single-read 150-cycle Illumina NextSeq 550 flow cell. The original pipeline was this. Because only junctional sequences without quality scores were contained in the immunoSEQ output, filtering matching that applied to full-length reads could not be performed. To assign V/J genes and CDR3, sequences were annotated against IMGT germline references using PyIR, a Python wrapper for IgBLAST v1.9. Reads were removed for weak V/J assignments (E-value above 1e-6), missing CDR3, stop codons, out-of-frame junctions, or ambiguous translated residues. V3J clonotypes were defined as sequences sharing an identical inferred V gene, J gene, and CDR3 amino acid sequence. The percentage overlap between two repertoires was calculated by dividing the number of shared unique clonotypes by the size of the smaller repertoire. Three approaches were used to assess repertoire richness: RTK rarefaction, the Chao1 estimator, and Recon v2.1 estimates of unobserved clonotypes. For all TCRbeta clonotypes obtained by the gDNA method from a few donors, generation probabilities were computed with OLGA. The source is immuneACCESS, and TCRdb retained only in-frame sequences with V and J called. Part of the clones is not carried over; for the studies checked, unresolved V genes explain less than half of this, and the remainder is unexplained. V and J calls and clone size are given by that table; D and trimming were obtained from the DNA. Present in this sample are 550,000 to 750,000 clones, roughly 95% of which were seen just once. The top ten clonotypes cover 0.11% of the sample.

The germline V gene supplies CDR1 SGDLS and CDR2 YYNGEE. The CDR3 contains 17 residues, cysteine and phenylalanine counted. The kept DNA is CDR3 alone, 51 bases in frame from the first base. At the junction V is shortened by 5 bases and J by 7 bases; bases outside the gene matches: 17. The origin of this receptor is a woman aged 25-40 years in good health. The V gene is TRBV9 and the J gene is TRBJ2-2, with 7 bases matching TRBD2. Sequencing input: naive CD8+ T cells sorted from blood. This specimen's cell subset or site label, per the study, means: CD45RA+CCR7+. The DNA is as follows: TGTGCCAGCAGTCGAACCTTAGCGGGTATATTAAACGGGGAGCTGTTTTTT. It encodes CASSRTLAGILNGELFF.